The TCR beta chain described here comes from a study of blood T cell repertoires in COVID-19 (dated by TCRdb to about 2020). Concerning the study at large: Collaborator samples came from the United States, Italy and Spain and covered acute and convalescent phases of COVID-19. The material from the prospective study consisted of cDNA or gDNA derived from T cells, B-cell-depleted T cells, or PBMCs. Deeply sampled blood TCRbeta repertoires from subjects exposed to, actively infected with, or recovered from COVID-19 were included in the dataset. The repertoires were released in a freely available public database meant as a resource for research on the immune response to SARS-CoV-2. The samples were drawn from two sources: the first 160 participants of the ongoing ImmuneRACE study, and 1,254 subjects contributed by 6 global collaborators. The sample metadata nearly always contained a de-identified subject ID, COVID-19 status, age in years and sex. Where available, HLA class I and class II types were taken from metadata supplied by the sample provider and were not determined by assay-based typing.

This clone has only a few counts. The clone's antigen remains unknown. Base qualities are not recorded, but no much larger clone differs from it by a single base. TCRbeta CDR3 regions were amplified from genomic DNA using the immunoSEQ Assay, a bias-controlled multiplex PCR. The paper's data handling went like this. The number of nucleated cells in each sample was estimated by amplification of reference gene primers within the assay. To quantify the absolute abundance of each unique TCRbeta CDR3 rearrangement, sequence reads were collapsed and filtered. For each sample, productive Simpson clonality was calculated by taking the square root of Simpson's diversity index across productive rearrangements. Imported from immuneACCESS, the table was reduced by TCRdb to in-frame sequences with V and J called. These copies leave out some clones; in studies compared against another copy, an unresolved V gene accounts for under half, and the cause of the remainder is not known. V and J calls and clone size come straight from that table; D and trimming were deduced from the DNA. In all, the sample holds 180,000 or so clones, and roughly 79% of those were seen once. Approximately 10% of the sample comes from the top ten.

At one collaborating source in Seattle, patients were enrolled during active infection and were followed longitudinally through the course of disease. The collaborating institutions used their own protocols to collect whole blood in K2EDTA tubes. Collaborator samples were shipped for TCRbeta analysis as frozen whole blood, isolated PBMCs, or DNA extracted from either sample type. Overall study results and their limits: Clinical and demographic metadata were provided uncurated, with the amount varying by source and participant.

The origin of this receptor is a woman between 35 and 50 years old with COVID-19, enrolled during active disease. Material: peripheral blood.

This receptor carries the CDR3 CASSLAVDNEQFF. The nucleotide sequence reads TGTGCCAGCAGTCTAGCGGTCGACAATGAGCAGTTCTTC. Recombination linked TRBV28 to TRBJ2-1; 7 nucleotides in the junction match TRBD2. Spanning cysteine to phenylalanine, the CDR3 consists of 13 amino acids. Only the CDR3 part of the read is kept: 39 bases, read in frame from the first base. Germline trimming: 5 bases from V, 5 bases from J; junction bases outside gene matches: 3. The germline V gene sets CDR1 to MDHEN and CDR2 to SYDVKM.